One and the same sample provided the 31 T cell receptor beta chains below, sequenced in a study of human T cells and chemical hapten exposure (dated by TCRdb to the early 2020s). Libraries were built with RACE. The instrument given in TCRdb is NextSeq 500. TCRdb reworked the public reads: Q25 trimming with fastp, MiXCR clone assembly, productive beta chains retained. Identical CDR3 proteins give one entry, which carries the most common genes and DNA. Counted in this sample were roughly 100,000 distinct CDR3 sequences; over 8% of them appeared once. The biggest ten clones account for 2.9% of the sample. The time point label for this specimen denotes: healthy volunteer bleed at 2 weeks. Unfractionated whole blood was collected in Tempus Blood RNA tubes, and total RNA was extracted from that blood. The source material was whole blood. The receptors here all came from a female donor in good health. Some clones in this sample may be carry-over from other donors' samples.

In this sample, this clonotype turned up a few times. The chain links TRBV20-1 to TRBJ1-5; 9 bases line up with TRBD1. Germline CDR1 is DFQATT and CDR2 is SNEGSKA (reference sequence). The V segment lost 0 bases and the J segment 1 base; nucleotides outside the gene matches: 4. There are 16 residues in the CDR3. The CDR3 reads CSARDPGQGSNQPQHF. CDR3 sequence (DNA): TGCAGTGCTAGAGATCCGGGACAGGGAAGCAATCAGCCCCAGCATTTT.

The rearrangement uses TRBV29-1 and TRBJ1-1; D is possibly TRBD1 (6 bases). This CDR3 comprises 16 residues. The V end lost 6 bases, the J end lost 3 bases, and 23 bases lay between the germline ends. Germline assignment: CDR1 SQVTM and CDR2 ANQGSEA. The CDR3 spells CSVVGTKDPPDTEAFF. In DNA, the CDR3 is TGCAGCGTCGTCGGGACAAAGGACCCCCCTGACACTGAAGCTTTCTTT. Based on the CDR3 plus reference TRBV29-1 and TRBJ1-1, the full variable domain is SAVISQKPSRDICQRGTSLTIQCQVDSQVTMMFWYRQQPGQSLTLIATANQGSEATYESGFVIDKFPISRPNLTFSTLTVSNMSPEDSSIYLCSVVGTKDPPDTEAFFGQGTRLTVV.

In nucleotides, the CDR3 is TGTGCCAGCAGAATGACCGGGGCCAACGTCCTGACTTTC. Residues: CASRMTGANVLTF. V is TRBV28 and J is TRBJ2-6; D gene uncertain. Trimming left V 6 bases short and J 4 bases short, with 7 bases between. CDR1 MDHEN and CDR2 SYDVKM come from the germline V gene. There are 13 residues in the CDR3.

V gene TRBV25-1 combines with J gene TRBJ2-2; 9 nucleotides match TRBD1. Germline CDR1 is MGHDK and CDR2 is SYGVNS. The CDR3 length is 16 residues. The V and J ends lost 5 bases and 4 bases, in that order; junction bases with no gene match: 8. The CDR3 region is CASSLQGALGTGELFF. The CDR3 DNA reads TGTGCCAGCAGTCTACAGGGGGCGCTGGGCACCGGGGAGCTGTTTTTT.

The chain joins TRBV7-9 to TRBJ2-5; D uncertain. V lost 5 bases and J 0 bases, leaving 7 bases between the germline ends. CDR1 and CDR2 (germline): SEHNR, FQNEAQ (reference sequence). CDR3 size: 13 residues. CDR3 amino acids: CASSPKDQETQYF. The DNA for the CDR3 is TGTGCCAGCAGCCCGAAGGACCAAGAGACCCAGTACTTC.

The gene calls are TRBV5-1 and TRBJ1-4; D possibly corresponds to TRBD1 (5 bases). The CDR3 contains 16 residues. Germline CDR1 is SGHRS and CDR2 is YFSETQ. V lost 3 bases to trimming and J lost 4 bases, with 16 bases between them. CDR3 sequence: CASSSNAWGRNEKLFF. CDR3 nucleotides: TGCGCCAGCAGCTCGAACGCTTGGGGCCGTAATGAAAAACTGTTTTTT.

CDR3 loop: CASSLAGAGELFF. The CDR3, as DNA: TGTGCCAGCAGCTTAGCGGGAGCCGGGGAGCTGTTTTTT. The chain employs TRBV7-8 and TRBJ2-2, with D possibly TRBD2 on 5 matching bases. The CDR3 length is 13 residues. V gave up 0 bases and J gave up 6 bases, with 5 bases separating them. Germline V gene lookup returns CDR1 SGHVS and CDR2 FQNEAQ.

The sample holds a few counts of this clonotype. This chain connects TRBV29-1 to TRBJ1-1; D is perhaps TRBD1 (5 bases). The CDR3 contains 15 residues. V was cut by 6 bases and J by 1 base, with 18 bases left in between. CDR1 is SQVTM and CDR2 is ANQGSEA in the germline V gene. In DNA, the CDR3 is TGCAGCGTCAAAGGGTCGAGCAGGGCGAACACTGAAGCTTTCTTT. This encodes CSVKGSSRANTEAFF.

The table lists this clonotype with many counts. The chain is built from TRBV7-9 and TRBJ1-6; 7 bases are a match to TRBD1. Germline V gene sequence: CDR1 SEHNR, CDR2 FQNEAQ (reference sequence). The J segment lost 4 bases and the V segment lost 5 bases, leaving 5 bases of the junction unmatched. CDR3 length: 15 amino acids. The CDR3 sequence is CASSPAGQYNSPLHF. The CDR3, as DNA: TGTGCCAGCAGCCCCGCGGGACAGTATAATTCACCCCTCCACTTT.

The chain carries TRBV2 and TRBJ2-1, with D hard to call. V dropped 2 bases and J dropped 4 bases, with 9 bases sitting between them. Germline V CDR1 and CDR2: SNHLY, FYNNEI. CDR3 size: 14 residues. The CDR3 region is CASSERARYNEQFF. CDR3 sequence (DNA): TGTGCCAGCAGTGAACGAGCCAGGTACAATGAGCAGTTCTTC.

The V and J genes are TRBV2 and TRBJ1-6; the D gene is possibly TRBD1 (6 bases). Germline assignment: CDR1 SNHLY and CDR2 FYNNEI. This CDR3 contains 14 residues. V was shortened by 5 bases and J by 6 bases, with 11 bases between the two germline ends. CDR3 sequence (DNA): TGTGCCAGCAGTCTCGGGGGGCCTAATTCACCCCTCCACTTT. Its translation: CASSLGGPNSPLHF.

This clonotype was counted a few times. The chain employs TRBV2 and TRBJ2-1; D may be TRBD2 (6 bases). Germline V gives CDR1 SNHLY, CDR2 FYNNEI. The CDR3 spans 15 residues. The ends were cut back, 3 bases at V and 8 bases at J, with 17 bases in the middle. In nucleotides, the CDR3 is TGTGCCAGCAGTGAGACGGGAGTTGTATCGGATGAGCAGTTCTTC. Amino acid sequence: CASSETGVVSDEQFF.

This clonotype was detected a few times. This chain links TRBV5-1 with TRBJ1-2, with TRBD1 as a possible D gene (6 bases). Germline CDR1 SGHRS, CDR2 YFSETQ. The CDR3 sequence is 16 residues long. The ends were cut back, 3 bases at V and 2 bases at J, with 17 bases in the middle. The chain's CDR3 is CASSYVTGGTNYGYTF. CDR3 bases: TGCGCCAGCAGCTACGTGACAGGCGGTACAAACTATGGCTACACCTTC.

The genes are TRBV28 and TRBJ1-3; D is uncertain. There are 18 residues in the CDR3. The V and J ends lost 6 bases and 8 bases respectively, with 29 bases between them. CDR1 and CDR2 (germline): MDHEN, SYDVKM. The CDR3 DNA is TGTGCCAGCAGGTCCGTCTATACGAAACTGAACGAGGGAGACACCATATATTTT. Encoded protein: CASRSVYTKLNEGDTIYF.

This clonotype was observed a handful of times. The rearrangement joins TRBV5-5 to TRBJ2-3; no definite D call. Trimming left V 1 base short and J 0 bases short, with 12 bases between. This CDR3 region has 16 residues. CDR1 SGHKS and CDR2 YYEKEE come from the germline V gene (reference sequence). CDR3 nucleotides: TGTGCCAGCAGCTTGAGAGCACCCACTAGCACAGATACGCAGTATTTT. This codes for CASSLRAPTSTDTQYF. The whole variable domain, filled in from reference TRBV5-5 and TRBJ2-3, reads DAGVTQSPTHLIKTRGQQVTLRCSPISGHKSVSWYQQVLGQGPQFIFQYYEKEERGRGNFPDRFSARQFPNYSSELNVNALLLGDSALYLCASSLRAPTSTDTQYFGPGTRLTVL.

This clonotype has a single count. The chain has TRBV20-1 and TRBJ2-1; possible D gene TRBD2, 6 bases. The CDR3 loop spans 15 amino acids. Trimming pared 1 base from V and 7 bases from J, leaving 17 bases between. In germline, CDR1 is DFQATT, CDR2 SNEGSKA (reference sequence). CDR3 nucleotide sequence: TGCAGTGCTAGAGGGTCCTTAGCGGTAGGGAATGAGCAGTTCTTC. Amino acids: CSARGSLAVGNEQFF.

The CDR3 DNA reads TGTGCCAGCAGTTTTTCATGGGGCTCCGGGGAGCTGTTTTTT. Its protein is CASSFSWGSGELFF. This chain links TRBV27 with TRBJ2-2, with TRBD1 as a possible D gene (5 bases). Germline V gene sequence: CDR1 MNHEY, CDR2 SMNVEV (reference sequence). This CDR3 has 14 residues. Trimming cost V 3 bases and J 6 bases, with 11 bases left between them.

On this clonotype itself: A much bigger clone sits one base away, suggesting this may be a read error. The missing conserved phenylalanine or tryptophan at the end of this CDR3 makes a read error likely. The chain couples TRBV24-1 to TRBJ2-1, with D perhaps being TRBD1 or TRBD2 (6 bases each). Trimming pared 9 bases from V and 6 bases from J, leaving 17 bases between. The CDR3 length is 14 residues. CDR1 and CDR2 (germline): KGHDR, SFDVKD. The CDR3 region has the DNA TGTGCCACCGGGCTTGTGGGGGGCGGCAATGAGCAGTTCATC. Residues: CATGLVGGGNEQFI.

This clonotype was recorded a few times. The CDR3 loop is CSARAGSYSNEQFF. CDR3 nucleotide sequence: TGCAGTGCTAGAGCCGGGAGTTACAGCAATGAGCAGTTCTTC. The chain has TRBV20-1 and TRBJ2-1; maybe TRBD2 (6 bases). Germline V gene data show CDR1 as DFQATT and CDR2 as SNEGSKA (reference sequence). CDR3 length: 14 amino acids. Trimming took 1 base from V and 6 from J, leaving 13 bases between them.

This chain uses TRBV7-2 with TRBJ1-1; 8 bases agree with TRBD1. Looked up from germline, CDR1 is SGHTA and CDR2 is FQGNSA. The CDR3 is made up of 15 amino acids. The V segment lost 6 bases and the J segment 5 bases; nucleotides outside the gene matches: 11. This CDR3 is CASSYRDRIGTEAFF. DNA for the CDR3: TGTGCCAGCAGTTATCGGGACAGGATAGGAACTGAAGCTTTCTTT.

This clonotype occurred many times. This sequence joins TRBV27 and TRBJ1-1, with D possibly being TRBD1 (5 bases). The V end was cut by 5 bases, the J end by 5 bases, with 12 bases between. The CDR3 length is 13 residues. CDR1 MNHEY and CDR2 SMNVEV come from the germline V gene (reference sequence). The CDR3 DNA reads as TGTGCCAGCAGTCCCTTGAGACAGACTGAAGCTTTCTTT. Amino acid sequence: CASSPLRQTEAFF.

This clonotype showed up just a few times. V is TRBV29-1 and J is TRBJ2-7, with D possibly being TRBD2 (5 bases). The CDR3 is 11 residues long. Germline V gene lookup returns CDR1 SQVTM and CDR2 ANQGSEA. Trimming removed 4 bases at V and 2 bases at J, with 6 bases between. CDR3 sequence reads: CSVGGTYEQYF. Here the CDR3 DNA reads TGCAGCGTTGGAGGGACCTACGAGCAGTACTTC.

V usage is TRBV6-6 and J usage is TRBJ2-7, with 12 bases fitting TRBD2. The CDR3 runs 15 residues. From germline, CDR1 is MNHNY and CDR2 SVGAGI (reference sequence). V lost 4 bases to trimming and J lost 5 bases; unmatched junction nucleotides: 6. As DNA, the CDR3 is TGTGCCAGCAGTTTACTGACTAGCGGGAGCCACGAGCAGTACTTC. Its translation is CASSLLTSGSHEQYF.

This clonotype occurred many times. The genes are TRBV6-6 and TRBJ1-1; weak D call: TRBD1 (6 bases). This CDR3 is 14 amino acids long. In germline, CDR1 is MNHNY, CDR2 SVGAGI (reference sequence). V lost 3 bases and J 1 base, leaving 9 bases between the germline ends. Here the CDR3 DNA reads TGTGCCAGCAGTTATGGCAGGGGGAACACTGAAGCTTTCTTT. Translating it yields CASSYGRGNTEAFF.

This clonotype was recorded a few times. This chain connects TRBV5-1 to TRBJ2-1; TRBD1 matches 8 bases. CDR3 size: 11 residues. Germline-derived CDR1 and CDR2 are SGHRS and YFSETQ. Trimming removed 4 bases from V and 12 bases from J; junction bases left unmatched: 3. The DNA of the CDR3 is TGCGCCAGCAGCGCCGGGACAGGGCAGTTCTTC. It translates to CASSAGTGQFF.

This clonotype was detected many times. This rearrangement joins TRBV2 to TRBJ1-6, with D unclear. V was trimmed by 3 bases and J by 7 bases, leaving 4 bases between them. Germline V lookup: CDR1 SNHLY, CDR2 FYNNEI. This CDR3 comprises 12 residues. CDR3 residues: CASSDDNSPLHF. CDR3 bases: TGTGCCAGCAGTGACGACAATTCACCCCTCCACTTT.

In this sample, this clonotype turned up a few times. This sequence joins TRBV6-2 or TRBV6-3 and TRBJ2-1, with D unclear. The V and J ends lost 7 bases and 7 bases respectively, with 8 bases between them. Germline lookup yields CDR1 MNHEY and CDR2 SVGEGT. This CDR3 region has 11 residues. As DNA, the CDR3 is TGTGCCAGCATGAAGAGGAATGAGCAGTTCTTC. Its protein is CASMKRNEQFF.

This clonotype was recorded at least ten times. The V call is TRBV2, the J call TRBJ2-5; TRBD1 aligns across 9 bases. Unmatched junction bases numbered 3, after V lost 5 bases and J lost 2 bases. Germline-derived CDR1 and CDR2 are SNHLY and FYNNEI. This CDR3 is built from 14 residues. The CDR3 sequence is CASSLTGGQETQYF. For the CDR3, the DNA is TGTGCCAGCAGTTTGACAGGGGGTCAAGAGACCCAGTACTTC.

The chain combines TRBV6-1 with TRBJ1-2; D is unresolved. Germline CDR1 MNHNS, CDR2 SASEGT. V dropped 0 bases and J dropped 7 bases, with 9 bases sitting between them. The length of the CDR3 is 13 residues. The CDR3 region is CASSEAAYLGYTF. CDR3 nucleotide sequence: TGTGCCAGCAGTGAAGCGGCCTACCTTGGCTACACCTTC.

Only a few counts were recorded for this clonotype. V and J are TRBV5-1 and TRBJ2-6; D uncertain. This CDR3 is 15 amino acids long. CDR1 and CDR2 from the germline V gene are SGHRS and YFSETQ. With 4 bases removed from V and 0 bases from J, the gap between germline ends came to 8 bases. CDR3 region: CASSVENSGANVLTF. DNA of the CDR3: TGCGCCAGCAGCGTAGAAAACTCTGGGGCCAACGTCCTGACTTTC.

This clonotype was observed at least ten times. The chain recombines TRBV5-4 with TRBJ2-5; 11 positions match TRBD2. Germline-derived CDR1 and CDR2 are SGHNT and YYREEE (reference sequence). The CDR3 runs 17 residues. The V gene end was trimmed by 4 bases and the J gene end by 3 bases; junction bases not matched to a gene: 11. CDR3 in DNA: TGTGCCAGCAGCCTTGGTCAAGGGACTAGCGGCAAAGAGACCCAGTACTTC. Amino acid sequence: CASSLGQGTSGKETQYF.